These 10 T cell receptor beta chains were all obtained from the same sample, sequenced in a study of regulatory T cells in long-lasting Graves disease. Time point indicated: newly diagnosed GD, antithyroid drugs for less than 3 months. With RNA extracted from PBMCs as input, the TCR library was made. Researchers made TCR beta libraries by using iRepertoire HTBI primers and running Arm-PCR on CDR3 regions. TCRdb passed the multiplex PCR reads through MiXCR, listing each CDR3 protein once. In the table there are 560,000 or so distinct CDR3 sequences, around 15% of which are singletons. The data also belong to a second study, concerning T cells in Graves' hyperthyroidism and ophthalmopathy.

The specimen comprised peripheral blood mononuclear cells (PBMCs), sampled at new diagnosis, from a patient treated with antithyroid drugs. Source of these receptors: a man aged 18 to 29 with Graves disease.

V and J are TRBV25-1 and TRBJ2-7; no definite D call. This CDR3 is built from 12 residues. V was pared by 3 bases and J by 4 bases, with 7 bases between. Germline-derived CDR1 and CDR2 are MGHDK and SYGVNS. The CDR3 DNA sequence: TGTGCCAGCAGTGACCGGGTTTACGAGCAGTACTTC. Translated: CASSDRVYEQYF.

This clonotype appeared many times. V is TRBV10-3 and J is TRBJ2-7, with a possible D match to TRBD1 (5 bases). This CDR3 spans 15 amino acids. The ends were cut back, 8 bases at V and 4 bases at J, with 21 bases in the middle. Germline assignment: CDR1 ENHRY and CDR2 SYGVKD. CDR3 coding DNA: TGTGCCATCGTGTTTGTTTGGCGGCGGACATACGAGCAGTACTTC. Translated: CAIVFVWRRTYEQYF.

The gene calls are TRBV15 and TRBJ1-2; D is possibly TRBD1 (5 bases). V was trimmed by 3 bases and J by 2 bases, leaving 10 bases between them. CDR3 size: 14 residues. Germline lookup yields CDR1 LNHNV and CDR2 YYDKDF (reference sequence). The CDR3 nucleotides are TGTGCCACCAGCAGTCGGACAAACAACTATGGCTACACCTTC. Translating it yields CATSSRTNNYGYTF.

This chain joins TRBV5-1 and TRBJ2-1; D perhaps matches TRBD2 (5 bases). V dropped 2 bases and J dropped 7 bases, with 13 bases sitting between them. Per the germline V gene, CDR1 is SGHRS and CDR2 is YFSETQ. CDR3 size: 14 residues. CDR3 in DNA: TGCGCCAGCAGCTTTACGGCGGGTACTAATGAGCAGTTCTTC. Residues: CASSFTAGTNEQFF.

CDR3 DNA sequence: TGTGCCAGCAGGCCGACTAGCGGGAGTGAAACCGGGGAGCTGTTTTTT. Translated, it gives CASRPTSGSETGELFF. The J gene is TRBJ2-2, the V gene TRBV6-1; 12 bases align to TRBD2. Germline loops: CDR1 MNHNS, CDR2 SASEGT. After removal of 6 bases from V and 5 bases from J, the junction contained 7 bases not matched to a gene. This CDR3 has 16 residues.

This clonotype has at least ten counts. This chain links TRBV11-2 with TRBJ2-1, with 9 bases matching TRBD1. Looked up from germline, CDR1 is SGHAT and CDR2 is FQNNGV. This CDR3 is built from 14 residues. V was clipped by 5 bases and J by 7 bases; unmatched bases: 6. CDR3 protein: CASSPRDRVNEQFF. The CDR3 DNA reads as TGTGCCAGCAGCCCCCGGGACAGGGTGAATGAGCAGTTCTTC.

This clonotype was counted at least ten times. The chain links TRBV2 to TRBJ1-4; TRBD1 is a possible D gene (6 bases). Germline V gene data show CDR1 as SNHLY and CDR2 as FYNNEI. This CDR3 has 12 amino acids. V lost 8 bases to trimming and J lost 7 bases, with 11 bases between them. CDR3 DNA: TGTGCCAGCGGGGGGGCCGGTGAAAAACTGTTTTTT. Protein product: CASGGAGEKLFF. Drawing the rest from reference TRBV2 and TRBJ1-4, the complete variable domain is EPEVTQTPSHQVTQMGQEVILRCVPISNHLYFYWYRQILGQKVEFLVSFYNNEISEKSEIFDDQFSVERPDGSNFTLKIRSTKLEDSAMYFCASGGAGEKLFFGSGTQLSVL.

This clonotype was picked up a small number of times. The CDR3 reads CSVLNAGELFF. The DNA for the CDR3 is TGCAGCGTTCTCAACGCCGGGGAGCTGTTTTTT. The gene calls are TRBV29-1 and TRBJ2-2; D call uncertain. The CDR3 length is 11 residues. Between the trimmed V and J ends, which lost 5 bases and 6 bases, there was a span of 7 bases. Germline V lookup: CDR1 SQVTM, CDR2 ANQGSEA.

The rearrangement joins TRBV3-1 to TRBJ2-7, with D possibly TRBD2 on 5 matching bases. V was shortened by 8 bases and J by 0 bases, with 11 bases between the two germline ends. This CDR3 has 13 amino acids. The germline gives CDR1 LGHDT, CDR2 YNNKEL (reference sequence). In DNA, the CDR3 is TGTGCCAGCTATGGAGGTAGCTCCTACGAGCAGTACTTC. Translation gives CASYGGSSYEQYF.

This clonotype was picked up many times. The V and J genes are TRBV2 and TRBJ2-7; a possible D gene is TRBD2 (6 bases). Germline CDR1 SNHLY, CDR2 FYNNEI. The CDR3 extends over 14 amino acids. V was clipped by 2 bases and J by 3 bases, with 11 bases between them. The CDR3 is CASSERTNLYEQYF. In DNA, the CDR3 is TGTGCCAGCAGTGAAAGGACTAACCTCTACGAGCAGTACTTC.